This T cell receptor (beta chain) was recovered during a study of CD8 T cells in ankylosing spondylitis. Study-wide results and limits: Reportedly, matched ankylosing spondylitis synovial fluid was significantly enriched for disease-linked clones. The study identified a TCR beta motif of under ten highly homologous variants that appeared characteristic of ankylosing spondylitis blood. Researchers report that disease-linked clones proved CD8+ and relatively rare in peripheral blood.

The CDR3 covers 11 residues. Trimming left V 8 bases short and J 9 bases short, with 13 bases between. Germline values: CDR1 SEHNR, CDR2 FQNEAQ (reference sequence). Quantitative 5'-RACE was performed with molecular barcodes, and it yielded the TCR beta libraries. TCRdb re-called the 5' RACE reads through MiXCR, storing one row per CDR3 protein. This table has nearly 250,000 distinct CDR3 sequences, 32% appearing once. With regard to this clonotype: The antigen is undetermined.

This clonotype was obtained from a male donor with ankylosing spondylitis or in good health (not recorded which). The chain carries TRBV7-9 and TRBJ2-5, with unresolved D. Sequencing was performed on blood, either unsorted or a sorted T cell fraction (not recorded which). CDR3 amino acids: CASFVAASQYF. CDR3 bases: TGTGCCAGCTTCGTCGCTGCGTCCCAGTACTTC.